This is a list of T cell receptor beta chains from one sample in a study of OX40 agonist ivuxolimab in advanced cancers. Sequencing used immunoSEQ multiplex PCR; TCRdb keeps in-frame clones, though not all of them. The repertoire holds around 55,000 clones, with more than 65% as singletons. The sample was CD4+ or CD8+ T cells sorted from blood, taken in a trial of the OX40 agonist ivuxolimab. Receptor source: an adult with an advanced solid tumor such as melanoma, head and neck, liver or kidney cancer. CDR3s include the opening cysteine and the closing phenylalanine or tryptophan. A D gene is named only where the DNA matches it firmly. Expanded clones are given a class, and other clones once, few, many or no size at all.

.	.	TRBV5-1	TRBJ1-6	TGCGCCAGCAGCTTTCTGCCCGGCAGGGCCCTTATTTCCTCACCCCTCCACTTT	CASSFLPGRALISSPLHF
.	.	TRBV7-2	TRBJ2-7	TGTGCCAGCAGCCACGGGGCGGGCGGACAGCCCTACGAGCAGTACTTC	CASSHGAGGQPYEQYF
.	TRBD1	TRBV18	TRBJ2-1	TGTGCCAGCGTGCCCGGGACAGGGGGCTCCTACAATGAGCAGTTCTTC	CASVPGTGGSYNEQFF
.	.	TRBV27	TRBJ1-1	TGTGCCAGCAGTAGAATTACCCCTCGGTACGGGGAGGGCACTGAAGCTTTCTTT	CASSRITPRYGEGTEAFF
.	.	TRBV12-5	TRBJ1-4	TGTGCTAGTGGTTTGGGCAGGGACGCCGAAAAACTGTTTTTT	CASGLGRDAEKLFF
.	TRBD2	TRBV10-2	TRBJ2-3	TGCGCCAGCAGTGAAGCGGGGAGGACAGATACGCAGTATTTT	CASSEAGRTDTQYF
.	.	TRBV7-2	TRBJ2-3	TGTGCCAGCAGCCCCACCCCAGATACGCAGTATTTT	CASSPTPDTQYF
.	.	TRBV29-1	TRBJ2-7	TGCAGCGTGGAAACTGGGTATCCCTACGAGCAGTACTTC	CSVETGYPYEQYF
.	.	TRBV9	TRBJ2-7	TGTGCCAGCACATGGACAGTTTGGCGGGTGTTCGAGCAGTACTTC	CASTWTVWRVFEQYF
.	TRBD2	TRBV5-4	TRBJ2-7	TGTGCCAGCAGCTTCGGGACTAGCGGGGGCCCCTCCTCCTACGAGCAGTACTTC	CASSFGTSGGPSSYEQYF
few	.	TRBV2	TRBJ1-6	TGTGCCAGCAGCGCCGAGCACGGGCCGGGTTCCCTCCACTTT	CASSAEHGPGSLHF
.	TRBD2	TRBV7-2	TRBJ2-5	TGTGCCAGCAGCCCGGGACTAGCGGGGGGGCAAGAGACCCAGTACTTC	CASSPGLAGGQETQYF